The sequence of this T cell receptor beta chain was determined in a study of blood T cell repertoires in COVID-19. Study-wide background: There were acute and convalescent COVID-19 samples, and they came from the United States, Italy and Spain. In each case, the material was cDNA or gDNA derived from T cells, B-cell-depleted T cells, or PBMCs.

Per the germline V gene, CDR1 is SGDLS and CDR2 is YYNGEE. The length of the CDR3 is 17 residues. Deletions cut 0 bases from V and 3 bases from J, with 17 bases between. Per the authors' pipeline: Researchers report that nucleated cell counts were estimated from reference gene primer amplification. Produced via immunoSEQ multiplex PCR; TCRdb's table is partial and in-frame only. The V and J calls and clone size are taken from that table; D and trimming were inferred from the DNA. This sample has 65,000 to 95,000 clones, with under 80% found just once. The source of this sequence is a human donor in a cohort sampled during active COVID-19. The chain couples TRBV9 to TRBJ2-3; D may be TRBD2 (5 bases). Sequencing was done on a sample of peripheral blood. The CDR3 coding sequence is TGTGCCAGCAGCGTAGGAGGTTCTGGCGGGTTAACAGATACGCAGTATTTT. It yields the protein CASSVGGSGGLTDTQYF.